Below, 18 T cell receptor beta chains from the same sample are listed, as sequenced in a study of cytomegalovirus exposure and HLA in healthy donors. The primer mix had 60 Vbeta and 13 Jbeta primers. Method: immunoSEQ multiplex PCR; TCRdb's copy keeps in-frame clones and lacks some. Among under 200,000 clones listed, roughly 76% were seen once. What was sequenced was PBMCs. The receptors stem from a human donor in good health.

This clone was detected a few times. V gene TRBV10-3 combines with J gene TRBJ1-1; 10 nucleotides line up with TRBD1. Per the germline V gene, CDR1 is ENHRY and CDR2 is SYGVKD. This CDR3 contains 13 residues. The V segment lost 7 bases and the J segment 7 bases; nucleotides outside the gene matches: 6. CDR3 sequence: CAITVGQGGEAFF. The CDR3, as DNA: TGTGCCATCACCGTAGGACAGGGGGGTGAAGCTTTCTTT.

The J gene is TRBJ2-5, the V gene TRBV2; 9 nucleotides match TRBD1. The J call may be in error: the DNA end matches TRBJ2-7 better. Germline V gene lookup returns CDR1 SNHLY and CDR2 FYNNEI. The CDR3 is 15 residues long. CDR3: CASRVSGQGVYEQYF. The CDR3 DNA sequence: TGTGCCAGCAGGGTTTCGGGACAGGGAGTGTACGAGCAGTACTTC.

This chain uses TRBV19 with TRBJ2-3; D remains ambiguous. Germline values: CDR1 LNHDA, CDR2 SQIVND (reference sequence). V dropped 9 bases and J dropped 2 bases, with 15 bases sitting between them. CDR3 size: 14 residues. CDR3 nucleotide sequence: TGTGCCAGCTCCCCTGGGCTAAACACAGATACGCAGTATTTT. Translation gives CASSPGLNTDTQYF.

The chain links TRBV19 to TRBJ2-7, with 14 bases lining up with TRBD2. The J segment lost 4 bases and the V segment lost 5 bases, leaving 7 bases of the junction unmatched. There are 16 residues in the CDR3. CDR1 and CDR2 from the germline V gene are LNHDA and SQIVND (reference sequence). The CDR3 nucleotides read TGTGCCAGTAGTTACGGGACTAGCGGGGGCTTGTACGAGCAGTACTTC. Its protein is CASSYGTSGGLYEQYF.

Regarding this clone: The junction differs from germline at one of its ends, possibly a read error. This chain joins TRBV7-7 and TRBJ2-5, with TRBD2 as a possible D gene (6 bases). Germline V lookup: CDR1 SSHAT, CDR2 FNYEAQ (reference sequence). The CDR3 loop spans 14 amino acids. The CDR3 sequence: CASSLAAGYETQYF. The CDR3 DNA is TGTGCTAGCAGCTTAGCGGCGGGCTACGAGACCCAGTACTTC. Full variable domain (outside the CDR3, taken from reference TRBV7-7 and TRBJ2-5): GAGVSQSPRYKVTKRGQDVTLRCDPISSHATLYWYQQALGQGPEFLTYFNYEAQPDKSGLPSDRFSAERPEGSISTLTIQRTEQRDSAMYRCASSLAAGYETQYFGPGTRLLVL.

This clone was counted a single time. CDR3 nucleotides: TGTGCCATCAGTGAGTGGCCGGGGGCCTACGAGCAGTACTTC. Residues: CAISEWPGAYEQYF. V and J are TRBV10-3 and TRBJ2-7; perhaps TRBD2 as D (6 bases). V was shortened by 1 base and J by 2 bases, with 9 bases between the two germline ends. Germline lookup yields CDR1 ENHRY and CDR2 SYGVKD. The CDR3 extends over 14 amino acids.

This chain connects TRBV5-1 to TRBJ1-1; maybe TRBD1 (5 bases). Germline V gives CDR1 SGHRS, CDR2 YFSETQ. The CDR3 loop spans 14 amino acids. V lost 4 bases to trimming and J lost 1 base, with 11 bases between them. The CDR3 spells CASSPFQGNTEAFF. CDR3 coding DNA: TGCGCCAGCAGCCCCTTTCAGGGGAACACTGAAGCTTTCTTT.

The gene calls are TRBV5-6 and TRBJ2-7; 7 nucleotides agree with TRBD1. V dropped 0 bases and J dropped 4; count of bases not matched to a gene: 1. Germline loops: CDR1 SGHDT, CDR2 YYEEEE. The CDR3 is made up of 13 amino acids. The CDR3 is CASSLVQGYEQYF. CDR3 DNA sequence: TGTGCCAGCAGCTTGGTACAGGGGTACGAGCAGTACTTC.

CDR3 region: CASSSRTGAWNTEAFF. CDR3 sequence (DNA): TGTGCCAGCAGCTCTCGGACAGGAGCATGGAACACTGAAGCTTTCTTT. V and J are TRBV7-2 and TRBJ1-1; 7 nucleotides match TRBD1. Germline CDR1 reads SGHTA; CDR2 reads FQGNSA. Trimming removed 4 bases from V and 1 base from J; junction bases left unmatched: 9. CDR3 length equals 16 residues.

The chain is built from TRBV27 and TRBJ1-1, with D possibly TRBD1 on 5 matching bases. The CDR3 runs to 13 residues. V gave up 6 bases and J gave up 3 bases, with 11 bases separating them. The V gene's germline CDR1 is MNHEY and CDR2 SMNVEV (reference sequence). In DNA form, the CDR3 reads TGTGCCAGCAGACGGGCGGGGGACACTGAAGCTTTCTTT. Its protein product is CASRRAGDTEAFF.

The chain has TRBV5-8 and TRBJ2-7; 7 bases line up with TRBD1. The germline V gene encodes CDR1 SGHTS and CDR2 YDEGEE. With 0 bases clipped from V and 4 bases from J, the junction kept 4 bases outside the gene matches. This CDR3 has 14 amino acids. CDR3 residues: CASSLGQGVYEQYF. CDR3 DNA: TGTGCCAGCAGCTTGGGACAGGGAGTATACGAGCAGTACTTC.

The genes are TRBV4-1 and TRBJ1-2; TRBD1 might be the D (6 bases). Between the trimmed V and J ends, which lost 1 base and 5 bases, there was a span of 14 bases. Germline V gene lookup returns CDR1 MGHRA and CDR2 YSYEKL. The CDR3 extends over 15 amino acids. CDR3 DNA: TGCGCCAGCAGCCAAGTGGGACAAGAAAATTATGGCTACACCTTC. Translating gives CASSQVGQENYGYTF.

The V call is TRBV19, the J call TRBJ2-7, with 9 bases identical to TRBD2. This CDR3 comprises 15 residues. Germline lookup yields CDR1 LNHDA and CDR2 SQIVND (reference sequence). Unmatched junction bases numbered 7, after V lost 5 bases and J lost 2 bases. CDR3 DNA: TGTGCCAGTAGTCAGGGTAGCGGGGGACCCTACGAGCAGTACTTC. Amino acids: CASSQGSGGPYEQYF.

J is TRBJ1-5 and V is TRBV4-3; 7 bases align to TRBD1. From germline, CDR1 is LGHNA and CDR2 YSLEER. V trimming: 2 bases; J trimming: 2 bases; junction bases outside the gene matches: 9. The CDR3 is 17 amino acids. The CDR3 DNA sequence: TGCGCCAGCAGCCAATTACGGGACAGACGGGGCAATCAGCCCCAGCATTTT. This sequence encodes CASSQLRDRRGNQPQHF.

The chain uses TRBV18 and TRBJ2-5; D may be TRBD2 (6 bases). Per germline, CDR1 KGHSH and CDR2 LQKENI. Between the trimmed V and J ends, which lost 1 base and 4 bases, there was a span of 10 bases. The CDR3 runs to 14 residues. CDR3 amino acids: CASSPLMGGETQYF. CDR3 in DNA: TGTGCCAGCTCACCACTCATGGGGGGAGAGACCCAGTACTTC.

This clone was detected once. The rearrangement uses TRBV18 and TRBJ1-1; 7 nucleotides align to TRBD1. The CDR3 sequence is 15 residues long. The V gene's germline CDR1 is KGHSH and CDR2 LQKENI. J gave up 4 bases and V 3 bases, and 8 bases lay outside the gene matches. The CDR3 here is CASSPLTGTFTEAFF. The CDR3 bases are TGTGCCAGCTCACCTTTGACAGGGACATTCACTGAAGCTTTCTTT.

The V gene is TRBV2, the J gene TRBJ2-4; D is undetermined. Trimming removed 5 bases from V and 5 bases from J, with 7 bases in between. The germline V gene encodes CDR1 SNHLY and CDR2 FYNNEI. This CDR3 has 12 residues. Written as DNA, the CDR3 is TGTGCCAGCAGTCGCCAGGAAAACATTCAGTACTTC. Protein sequence: CASSRQENIQYF.

In regard to this clone: At the DNA level, this CDR3 is encoded by other sequences in the same sample as well. The CDR3 is CASSQERDSQPQHF. The CDR3, as DNA: TGCGCCAGCAGCCAAGAAAGGGACAGTCAGCCCCAGCATTTT. V and J are TRBV4-1 and TRBJ1-5; 7 bases are a match to TRBD1. Per the germline V gene, CDR1 is MGHRA and CDR2 is YSYEKL. This CDR3 is built from 14 residues. V was clipped by 0 bases and J by 6 bases; unmatched bases: 2.